These T cell receptor beta chains were read from a single sample in a study of shared T cell receptors in the human thymus. The table came from immunoSEQ multiplex PCR; TCRdb's copy has only in-frame clones and leaves some out. The table includes about 660,000 clones, 87% detected once. The same specimen was also included in a second study, on human thymus T cells.

The material sequenced was thymocytes. These receptors were obtained from a boy younger than two with a congenital heart defect. Both conserved end residues are part of each CDR3. The D gene is left open where the match is weak. Clone size is shown for a subset of rows, as once, few, many or a class of expanded clone.

cdr3_aa cdr3_nt j_call v_call d_call clone_size
CATSRARRGGNEQFF TGTGCCACCAGCAGAGCTCGCAGGGGAGGGAATGAGCAGTTCTTC TRBJ2-1 TRBV15 . .
CASSFRLGTGPIGYGYTF TGTGCCAGCAGTTTTAGGTTGGGGACAGGCCCTATCGGCTATGGCTACACCTTC TRBJ1-2 TRBV28 TRBD1 .
CASSPPDSPYGYTF TGTGCCAGCTCACCACCGGACAGTCCTTATGGCTACACCTTC TRBJ1-2 TRBV18 . .
CASSRTGYGYTF TGTGCCAGCAGCCGGACAGGCTATGGCTACACCTTC TRBJ1-2 TRBV9 TRBD1 .
CASSEAPPQRQAYNYGYTF TGTGCCAGCAGTGAAGCGCCCCCTCAACGACAGGCCTATAACTATGGCTACACCTTC TRBJ1-2 TRBV2 . few
CASSYSAGNTEAFF TGTGCCAGCAGTTACTCAGCAGGGAACACTGAAGCTTTCTTT TRBJ1-1 TRBV6-5 . once
CAISTYSGIEPGDTQYF TGTGCCATCAGTACCTATAGCGGGATCGAGCCAGGAGATACGCAGTATTTT TRBJ2-3 TRBV10-3 TRBD2 once
CASSFSIPGHDVDEQFF TGTGCCAGCAGTTTTTCGATTCCGGGACATGATGTGGATGAGCAGTTCTTC TRBJ2-1 TRBV28 . .
CASSARQYSYNEQFF TGTGCCAGCAGCGCGAGACAGTACTCCTACAATGAGCAGTTCTTC TRBJ2-1 TRBV7-9 . .
CASSLTGRSTDTQYF TGTGCCAGCAGCCTCACCGGGAGAAGCACAGATACGCAGTATTTT TRBJ2-3 TRBV2 . .
CASSQNRASGANVLTF TGCGCCAGCAGCCAAAACCGTGCGTCTGGGGCCAACGTCCTGACTTTC TRBJ2-6 TRBV4-3 . few
CASSSDRGNTEAFF TGCGCCAGCAGCTCCGACAGGGGGAACACTGAAGCTTTCTTT TRBJ1-1 TRBV5-1 TRBD1 once
CASSAGQGLAETQYF TGTGCCAGCAGCGCAGGACAGGGGTTGGCAGAGACCCAGTACTTC TRBJ2-5 TRBV13 TRBD1 .
CASSSSGSYYEQYF TGTGCCAGTAGTAGTAGCGGGAGTTACTACGAGCAGTACTTC TRBJ2-7 TRBV19 TRBD2 once
CASSQERRGFPYEQYF TGCGCCAGCAGCCAAGAGAGGCGGGGGTTCCCCTACGAGCAGTACTTC TRBJ2-7 TRBV4-3 TRBD2 few
CASSPQGVDSYEQYF TGTGCCAGCAGCCCACAGGGGGTGGACTCCTACGAGCAGTACTTC TRBJ2-7 TRBV13 TRBD1 .
CASSQDVGLAGNTGELFF TGTGCCAGCAGCCAAGATGTTGGACTAGCGGGAAACACCGGGGAGCTGTTTTTT TRBJ2-2 TRBV14 TRBD2 .
CASSQEGGKHTDTQYF TGCGCCAGCAGCCAAGAAGGGGGTAAGCACACCGATACGCAGTATTTT TRBJ2-3 TRBV4-1 . .
CASSQDSGGTTEAFF TGCGCCAGCAGCCAAGATAGTGGGGGGACCACTGAAGCTTTCTTT TRBJ1-1 TRBV4-3 . .
CASSGWTSGPSTDTQYF TGCGCCAGCAGTGGGTGGACTAGCGGGCCAAGCACAGATACGCAGTATTTT TRBJ2-3 TRBV10-1 TRBD2 .
CAIGEGRDNSPLHF TGTGCCATCGGTGAGGGTCGGGATAATTCACCCCTCCACTTT TRBJ1-6 TRBV10-3 . .
CASSQEAQIPYEQYF TGCGCCAGCAGCCAAGAGGCACAGATTCCCTACGAGCAGTACTTC TRBJ2-7 TRBV4-3 . .
CASTTGLWAYEQYF TGTGCCAGCACCACAGGGCTCTGGGCCTACGAGCAGTACTTC TRBJ2-7 TRBV6-1 . few
CASSLYQGAKNIQYF TGCGCCAGCAGCTTGTATCAGGGGGCCAAAAACATTCAGTACTTC TRBJ2-4 TRBV5-1 . .
CASSPGDRGRNTEAFF TGTGCCAGCAGCCCGGGGGACAGGGGACGGAACACTGAAGCTTTCTTT TRBJ1-1 TRBV5-5 TRBD1 .
CASSYHQGAPSYEQYF TGTGCCAGCAGTTACCACCAGGGGGCCCCCTCCTACGAGCAGTACTTC TRBJ2-7 TRBV6-5 TRBD1 .
CASSLDRVSYTF TGTGCCAGCAGCTTGGACAGGGTTAGCTACACCTTC TRBJ1-2 TRBV7-9 TRBD1 .
CASSPQAVNTEAFF TGCGCCAGCAGCCCCCAAGCGGTGAACACTGAAGCTTTCTTT TRBJ1-1 TRBV5-1 . .
CASSPMQEAASTDTQYF TGTGCCAGCAGCCCGATGCAGGAGGCGGCCAGCACAGATACGCAGTATTTT TRBJ2-3 TRBV7-9 . .
CSARPLARSTDTQYF TGCAGCGCCCGTCCTCTAGCGCGAAGCACAGATACGCAGTATTTT TRBJ2-3 TRBV29-1 . .
CASSPRQGVNEQYF TGTGCCAGTAGTCCACGGCAGGGGGTCAACGAGCAGTACTTC TRBJ2-7 TRBV19 TRBD1 .
CASSSSRVINYGYTF TGTGCCAGCAGCTCGAGTCGTGTGATTAACTATGGCTACACCTTC TRBJ1-2 TRBV5-6 . .
CASSSGTGGRRGYTF TGTGCCAGCAGCTCCGGGACAGGGGGCCGACGGGGCTACACCTTC TRBJ1-2 TRBV5-4 TRBD1 .
CASSLVGQTYEQYF TGTGCCAGCAGCTTAGTCGGACAGACCTACGAGCAGTACTTC TRBJ2-7 TRBV7-6 . .
CASSGTGEGSRGFNEKLFF TGTGCCAGCAGTGGGACTGGGGAGGGCTCCCGAGGATTTAATGAAAAACTGTTTTTT TRBJ1-4 TRBV2 . .
CASSRRQGAGSYEQYF TGTGCCAGCAGCCGAAGGCAGGGAGCGGGGTCTTACGAGCAGTACTTC TRBJ2-7 TRBV14 TRBD2 .
CSVDLTDTQYF TGCAGCGTTGATCTCACAGATACGCAGTATTTT TRBJ2-3 TRBV29-1 . .
CACNRGLTEAFF TGTGCCTGCAACAGGGGCCTAACTGAAGCTTTCTTT TRBJ1-1 TRBV28 TRBD1 once
CASNRQPLRQGYLNTEAFF TGTGCCAGCAACCGCCAACCGCTCCGACAGGGATACTTGAACACTGAAGCTTTCTTT TRBJ1-1 TRBV11-2 TRBD1 .
CASSQDQRGRDTQYF TGCGCCAGCAGCCAAGATCAGCGGGGGCGAGATACGCAGTATTTT TRBJ2-3 TRBV4-1 TRBD2 .
CASSPRGTAEQYF TGTGCCAGCTCACCAAGGGGGACAGCCGAGCAGTACTTC TRBJ2-7 TRBV18 TRBD1 few
CASSRFPKGQGVQETQYF TGTGCCAGCAGCCGTTTTCCGAAAGGACAGGGGGTCCAAGAGACCCAGTACTTC TRBJ2-5 TRBV14 TRBD1 .
CSVKSSGNTIYF TGCAGCGTCAAGAGCTCTGGAAACACCATATATTTT TRBJ1-3 TRBV29-1 . .
CASRTRAYTDTQYF TGTGCCAGCAGGACGCGGGCGTACACAGATACGCAGTATTTT TRBJ2-3 TRBV27 . .
CASSQGAGRNTGELFF TGTGCCAGCAGCCAGGGCGCGGGGCGGAACACCGGGGAGCTGTTTTTT TRBJ2-2 TRBV5-6 . .
CASLDPSSTEAFF TGTGCCAGCCTAGACCCGTCGAGCACTGAAGCTTTCTTT TRBJ1-1 TRBV19 . .
CASRFDTYGYTF TGTGCCAGCAGATTCGACACCTATGGCTACACCTTC TRBJ1-2 TRBV2 . .
CASSRTGQGPGNTIYF TGTGCCAGCAGCCGGACAGGGCAAGGGCCTGGAAACACCATATATTTT TRBJ1-3 TRBV5-6 TRBD1 .
CASSPRTGWNSPLHF TGTGCCAGCAGCCCCCGGACAGGGTGGAATTCACCCCTCCACTTT TRBJ1-6 TRBV7-9 TRBD1 .
CASSQDPLRGSSYEQYF TGCGCCAGCAGCCAAGATCCCCTGCGGGGGAGCTCCTACGAGCAGTACTTC TRBJ2-7 TRBV4-1 TRBD2 .
CASSLGRGRGRNTEAFF TGTGCCAGCAGCTTGGGCAGGGGGCGCGGACGGAACACTGAAGCTTTCTTT TRBJ1-1 TRBV5-4 TRBD1 few
CASRGAIYGYTF TGTGCCAGCAGGGGGGCCATTTATGGCTACACCTTC TRBJ1-2 TRBV9 . .
CASSQDFALGYGYTF TGCGCCAGCAGCCAAGATTTCGCCCTCGGCTATGGCTACACCTTC TRBJ1-2 TRBV4-1 . .
CASSELGPNTGELFF TGTGCCAGCAGTGAATTGGGCCCGAACACCGGGGAGCTGTTTTTT TRBJ2-2 TRBV6-1 . .
CASSKRRSGTGAGMNTEAFF TGCGCCAGCAGCAAACGAAGATCCGGGACAGGGGCCGGGATGAACACTGAAGCTTTCTTT TRBJ1-1 TRBV4-1 TRBD1 .
CASSHAVSYEQYF TGTGCCAGCAGCCATGCGGTCTCCTACGAGCAGTACTTC TRBJ2-7 TRBV13 . .
CASSSTGTGTYEQYF TGTGCCAGCAGTTCTACCGGGACAGGAACCTACGAGCAGTACTTC TRBJ2-7 TRBV27 TRBD1 .